A single sample is the source of the 15 T cell receptor beta chains below, sequenced in a study of T cells in Graves' hyperthyroidism and ophthalmopathy. Amplification of TCR beta CDR3 regions used RNA as the template. TCR CDR3 underwent first-round RT-PCR with the HTBI primer set. TCRdb reanalysed the multiplex PCR reads using MiXCR and keeps one entry per CDR3 protein. The table lists fewer than 400,000 distinct CDR3 sequences, 15% to 19% of them singletons. What was sequenced was blood. These receptor sequences come from a woman aged 18 to 35 with Graves' hyperthyroidism that later progressed to Graves' ophthalmopathy.

V usage is TRBV29-1 and J usage is TRBJ2-1; a possible D gene is TRBD1 (6 bases). The CDR3 loop spans 14 amino acids. From germline, CDR1 is SQVTM and CDR2 ANQGSEA. Trimming cost V 4 bases and J 4 bases, with 14 bases left between them. CDR3 DNA sequence: TGCAGCGTTGTCCCGCGACAGGAGTACAATGAGCAGTTCTTC. Its protein is CSVVPRQEYNEQFF.

This clonotype was counted at least ten times. This rearrangement joins TRBV30 to TRBJ1-2; 8 positions agree with TRBD1. Germline V lookup: CDR1 GTSNPN, CDR2 SVGIG (reference sequence). Trimming at V came to 8 bases and at J to 4 bases, leaving 12 bases not matched to a gene. CDR3 length: 14 residues. CDR3: CARNSPGQVYGYTF. CDR3 nucleotide sequence: TGTGCCCGGAACTCCCCGGGACAGGTCTATGGCTACACCTTC. Combining the CDR3 with reference TRBV30 and TRBJ1-2 gives the whole variable domain SQTIHQWPATLVQPVGSPLSLECTVEGTSNPNLYWYRQAAGRGLQLLFYSVGIGQISSEVPQNLSASRPQDRQFILSSKKLLLSDSGFYLCARNSPGQVYGYTFGSGTRLTVV.

The V call is TRBV14, the J call TRBJ2-1; D might be TRBD2 (5 bases). The CDR3 has 15 residues. Germline V lookup: CDR1 SGHDN, CDR2 FVKESK. Between the trimmed V and J ends, which lost 2 bases and 2 bases, there was a span of 10 bases. CDR3 sequence reads: CASSQFAGTYNEQFF. DNA for the CDR3: TGTGCCAGCAGCCAATTCGCGGGCACCTACAATGAGCAGTTCTTC.

The rearrangement uses TRBV5-1 and TRBJ2-2, with 10 bases identical to TRBD2. V trimming: 4 bases; J trimming: 12 bases; junction bases outside the gene matches: 21. The CDR3 covers 18 residues. Looked up from germline, CDR1 is SGHRS and CDR2 is YFSETQ. The DNA of the CDR3 is TGCGCCAGCAGCCCCGGAAAAACTAGCGGGGTTACTATTGCCAAGCTGTTTTTT. Its translation: CASSPGKTSGVTIAKLFF.

This clonotype has ten or more counts. V gene TRBV30 combines with J gene TRBJ2-3, with 8 bases fitting TRBD1. J gave up 2 bases and V 0 bases, and 13 bases lay outside the gene matches. This CDR3 spans 18 amino acids. Germline CDR1 is GTSNPN and CDR2 is SVGIG (reference sequence). The CDR3: CAWSVSSGGFPFTDTQYF. CDR3 nucleotides: TGTGCCTGGAGTGTCTCATCAGGGGGCTTTCCCTTCACAGATACGCAGTATTTT.

This clonotype was observed at least ten times. The CDR3 protein is CASSLRGSGYEQYF. The CDR3 coding sequence is TGTGCCAGCAGCTTGAGAGGGTCCGGCTACGAGCAGTACTTC. The chain couples TRBV5-8 to TRBJ2-7; the D gene is possibly TRBD2 (5 bases). The length of the CDR3 is 14 residues. CDR1 is SGHTS, CDR2 YDEGEE, per germline. V was pared by 1 base and J by 3 bases, with 11 bases between. The variable domain in full, completed from reference TRBV5-8 and TRBJ2-7, reads EAGVTQSPTHLIKTRGQQATLRCSPISGHTSVYWYQQALGLGLQFLLWYDEGEERNRGNFPPRFSGRQFPNYSSELNVNALELEDSALYLCASSLRGSGYEQYFGPGTRLTVT.

This clonotype was seen ten or more times. This chain uses TRBV28 with TRBJ2-3, with a weak D call TRBD2 (5 bases). This CDR3 spans 14 amino acids. CDR1 MDHEN and CDR2 SYDVKM come from the germline V gene. Deletions cut 5 bases from V and 4 bases from J, with 13 bases between. DNA for the CDR3: TGTGCCAGCAGTCCCCGGGGTAGGGCAGATACGCAGTATTTT. The encoded protein is CASSPRGRADTQYF.

V and J are TRBV6-2 or TRBV6-3 and TRBJ1-1, with TRBD1 identical over 9 bases. V was clipped by 5 bases and J by 0 bases; unmatched bases: 10. The germline gives CDR1 MNHEY, CDR2 SVGEGT. CDR3 length: 17 amino acids. CDR3 DNA: TGTGCCAGCAGTAACCGTACCGGGACAGGGCTGAACACTGAAGCTTTCTTT. Its translation: CASSNRTGTGLNTEAFF.

This clonotype was counted many times. This sequence joins TRBV7-2 and TRBJ2-2, with TRBD2 matching over 7 bases. J was trimmed by 5 bases and V by 2 bases; bases with no gene match: 8. The germline gives CDR1 SGHTA, CDR2 FQGNSA. CDR3 size: 16 residues. This chain's CDR3 is CASSLRRENGTGELFF. The CDR3 nucleotides read TGTGCCAGCAGCTTACGGCGGGAGAATGGTACCGGGGAGCTGTTTTTT. The full variable domain, rest sourced from reference TRBV7-2 and TRBJ2-2, is GAGVSQSPSNKVTEKGKDVELRCDPISGHTALYWYRQSLGQGLEFLIYFQGNSAPDKSGLPSDRFSAERTGGSVSTLTIQRTQQEDSAVYLCASSLRRENGTGELFFGEGSRLTVL.

This chain connects TRBV7-9 to TRBJ2-6; possible D gene TRBD1, 6 bases. The V end lost 6 bases, the J end lost 1 base, and 7 bases lay between the germline ends. Germline-derived CDR1 and CDR2 are SEHNR and FQNEAQ (reference sequence). The CDR3 runs 14 residues. This CDR3 is CASRQGSGANVLTF. The CDR3 DNA is TGTGCCAGCAGGCAGGGGTCTGGGGCCAACGTCCTGACTTTC.

This clonotype was seen a few times. The rearrangement joins TRBV9 to TRBJ1-2; D is possibly TRBD1 (6 bases). Germline V CDR1 and CDR2: SGDLS, YYNGEE. Trimming pared 3 bases from V and 4 bases from J, leaving 10 bases between. The CDR3 is 13 residues long. The CDR3 bases are TGTGCCAGCAGCGGGGACAACTTCTATGGCTACACCTTC. Encoded protein: CASSGDNFYGYTF.

The chain uses TRBV27 and TRBJ2-3; 15 nucleotides align to TRBD2. Germline CDR1 is MNHEY and CDR2 is SMNVEV (reference sequence). The V gene end was trimmed by 7 bases and the J gene end by 0 bases; junction bases not matched to a gene: 5. The CDR3 is 17 residues long. The CDR3 sequence: CASKGLAGGSSTDTQYF. The CDR3 DNA sequence: TGTGCCAGCAAGGGACTAGCGGGAGGATCTAGCACAGATACGCAGTATTTT.

This clonotype has a count of ten or more. The chain uses TRBV27 and TRBJ1-1; D perhaps matches TRBD1 (6 bases). With 4 bases removed from V and 7 bases from J, the gap between germline ends came to 13 bases. This CDR3 is built from 13 residues. Looked up from germline, CDR1 is MNHEY and CDR2 is SMNVEV (reference sequence). DNA for the CDR3: TGTGCCAGCAGTTGGGACAAACTTTATGAAGCTTTCTTT. Its translation: CASSWDKLYEAFF.

At least ten counts were recorded for this clonotype. This sequence joins TRBV20-1 and TRBJ1-6; 8 bases map to TRBD1. The CDR3 has 14 amino acids. V lost 7 bases and J lost 7; bases outside the gene matches: 9. The V gene's germline CDR1 is DFQATT and CDR2 SNEGSKA (reference sequence). The DNA of the CDR3 is TGCAGTGTTCTACGGGACAGGACAAATTCACCCCTCCACTTT. Protein: CSVLRDRTNSPLHF.

The chain combines TRBV7-9 with TRBJ1-4, with TRBD1 matching 7 bases. Trimming at V came to 5 bases and at J to 7 bases, leaving 7 bases not matched to a gene. CDR1 is SEHNR and CDR2 is FQNEAQ in the germline V gene (reference sequence). The CDR3 is made up of 14 amino acids. The CDR3 DNA reads as TGTGCCAGCAGCCGGACAGGACAGACTGAAAAACTGTTTTTT. As protein: CASSRTGQTEKLFF.